This entry lists 30 T cell receptor beta chains sequenced from one sample in a study of neurological immune-mediated disorders (dated by TCRdb to the late 2010s). In the paper's terms, the time point label means: longitudinal time-point 3. Receptor amplification or capture employed 5' RACE. Data came from an Illumina HiSeq 2500. TCRdb reprocessed the public reads (quality trimming at Q25 with fastp, clone calling with MiXCR) and kept in-frame beta chains. Merged by CDR3 protein, the rows form single entries marked with the most common genes and DNA. In all, the sample holds approximately 100,000 distinct CDR3 sequences, and more than 10% of those were seen once. Together, the top ten hold approximately 3.1% of the sample. Sequenced: PBMCs. All receptors come from a female donor with HTLV-1-associated myelopathy (HAM/TSP).

This clonotype came up many times. The chain is built from TRBV10-3 and TRBJ2-1; TRBD1 matches 7 bases. This CDR3 spans 15 amino acids. Trimming took 7 bases from V and 4 from J; bases not matched to a gene: 10. Germline V lookup: CDR1 ENHRY, CDR2 SYGVKD. CDR3 residues: CAIKVGPGGYNEQFF. For the CDR3, the DNA is TGTGCCATCAAAGTAGGCCCAGGGGGTTACAATGAGCAGTTCTTC.

Many counts were recorded for this clonotype. The chain carries TRBV20-1 and TRBJ2-5, with a tentative D call TRBD2 (6 bases). Trimming took 5 bases from V and 1 from J, leaving 20 bases between them. Germline V gene lookup returns CDR1 DFQATT and CDR2 SNEGSKA (reference sequence). The CDR3 consists of 16 residues. In DNA, the CDR3 is TGCAGTGCTCGGGGCGGCCCCGGGGGACTCCAAGAGACCCAGTACTTC. It specifies CSARGGPGGLQETQYF.

CDR3 DNA: TGTGCCAGCAGCTTCAATTCTGGAGGTCTGCAGTACTTC. Translated, it gives CASSFNSGGLQYF. The chain couples TRBV7-3 to TRBJ2-7, with D possibly being TRBD2 (5 bases). This CDR3 has 13 amino acids. Germline CDR1 SGHTA, CDR2 FQGTGA. Trimming removed 3 bases at V and 9 bases at J, with 15 bases between.

In this sample, this clonotype turned up a few times. At one boundary the junction diverges from the germline segment, which might be a read error. The chain carries TRBV15 and TRBJ2-7; 9 bases agree with TRBD1. Germline V CDR1 and CDR2: LNHNV, YYDKDF (reference sequence). CDR3 size: 15 residues. CDR3 residues: CATSRRTGDLYEQYF. In DNA, the CDR3 is TGTGCTACCAGCAGACGGACAGGGGATCTCTACGAGCAGTACTTC.

This clonotype was recorded many times. The chain couples TRBV5-1 to TRBJ2-1; 13 nucleotides agree with TRBD2. The CDR3 spans 17 residues. J gave up 1 base and V 4 bases, and 5 bases lay outside the gene matches. The V gene's germline CDR1 is SGHRS and CDR2 YFSETQ. In DNA, the CDR3 is TGCGCCAGCAGCACCGGACTAGCGGGGGCATCCTACAATGAGCAGTTCTTC. Translated, it gives CASSTGLAGASYNEQFF.

This clonotype was picked up many times. The genes are TRBV20-1 and TRBJ2-3, with D possibly matching TRBD2 (7 bases). Germline CDR1 and CDR2: DFQATT and SNEGSKA (reference sequence). The CDR3 runs to 13 residues. The CDR3 bases are TGCAGCGGCGGAGGGGGGGCCACAGATACGCAGTATTTT. It is translated as CSGGGGATDTQYF.

At least ten counts were recorded for this clonotype. The V and J genes are TRBV20-1 and TRBJ1-5; the D gene is possibly TRBD1 (6 bases). The V gene's germline CDR1 is DFQATT and CDR2 SNEGSKA (reference sequence). The CDR3 is made up of 15 amino acids. V lost 3 bases and J 1 base, leaving 13 bases between the germline ends. CDR3 nucleotides: TGCAGTGCTAGGATGGGAGGGGGAAGCAATCAGCCCCAGCATTTT. Protein: CSARMGGGSNQPQHF.

This clonotype was seen a handful of times. A clone one base away is much larger, so this may be a read error. The gene calls are TRBV29-1 and TRBJ2-3, with D tentatively TRBD2 (5 bases). CDR3 length equals 11 residues. Germline CDR1 reads SQVTM; CDR2 reads ANQGSEA. The CDR3 DNA is TGCAGCGCCAGCAAACGGGATACGAAGTATTTT. Translating gives CSASKRDTKYF.

This clonotype was seen repeatedly, ten times or more. The V call is TRBV9, the J call TRBJ2-2; D is undetermined. CDR1 is SGDLS, CDR2 YYNGEE, per germline. This CDR3 has 12 amino acids. V lost 0 bases to trimming and J lost 3 bases, with 0 bases between them. CDR3 sequence: CASSVDTGELFF. CDR3 nucleotide sequence: TGTGCCAGCAGCGTAGACACCGGGGAGCTGTTTTTT.

The chain joins TRBV6-5 to TRBJ1-1; D gene ambiguous. Germline V gene data show CDR1 as MNHEY and CDR2 as SVGAGI. Trimming removed 6 bases from V and 8 bases from J, with 10 bases in between. The CDR3 runs to 11 residues. The CDR3 DNA sequence: TGTGCCAGCAGCCAAGCACGAGAAGCTTTCTTT. Protein product: CASSQAREAFF.

This clonotype was recorded at least ten times. V is TRBV7-2 and J is TRBJ2-1; 9 bases match TRBD2. The germline gives CDR1 SGHTA, CDR2 FQGNSA. The trim removed 4 bases at V and 8 bases at J, leaving 12 bases unmatched. CDR3 size: 16 residues. The CDR3 DNA follows: TGTGCCAGCAGCTCTCTAGAGCGGGGGGTTTGGGATGAGCAGTTCTTC. As protein: CASSSLERGVWDEQFF.

This clonotype was seen repeatedly, ten times or more. The chain combines TRBV6-6 with TRBJ2-1; 7 bases fit TRBD2. Looked up from germline, CDR1 is MNHNY and CDR2 is SVGAGI (reference sequence). J was trimmed by 4 bases and V by 1 base; bases with no gene match: 10. CDR3 length: 17 amino acids. CDR3 in amino acids: CASSYFPWAGGYNEQFF. In DNA, the CDR3 is TGTGCCAGCAGTTACTTTCCATGGGCCGGGGGGTACAATGAGCAGTTCTTC.

The table lists this clonotype with a few counts. The chain carries TRBV27 and TRBJ2-1; D may match TRBD1 or TRBD2 (5 bases each). The CDR3 has 13 residues. Germline loops: CDR1 MNHEY, CDR2 SMNVEV (reference sequence). Trimming left V 5 bases short and J 8 bases short, with 13 bases between. This chain's CDR3 is CASSGGPYDEQFF. The CDR3 nucleotides are TGTGCCAGCAGTGGGGGACCGTACGATGAGCAGTTCTTC.

This clonotype was detected many times. The chain joins TRBV2 to TRBJ2-1, with a tentative D call TRBD2 (7 bases). CDR1 is SNHLY and CDR2 is FYNNEI in the germline V gene. The CDR3 totals 15 residues. Trimming pared 6 bases from V and 4 bases from J, leaving 16 bases between. The CDR3 sequence: CASRLQGGGYNEQFF. The DNA of the CDR3 is TGTGCCAGCAGGCTTCAGGGAGGGGGATACAATGAGCAGTTCTTC.

In its sample, this clonotype was seen many times. The chain is built from TRBV24-1 and TRBJ1-1, with D possibly matching TRBD1 (5 bases). This CDR3 has 15 residues. Between the trimmed V and J ends, which lost 2 bases and 4 bases, there was a span of 13 bases. From germline, CDR1 is KGHDR and CDR2 SFDVKD. The CDR3 region has the DNA TGTGCCACCAGTGATTCTCGGGGTGGGGGCACTGAAGCTTTCTTT. Protein sequence: CATSDSRGGGTEAFF.

In this sample, this clonotype turned up many times. The chain carries TRBV24-1 and TRBJ2-1; D possibly corresponds to TRBD1 (6 bases). Trimming cost V 7 bases and J 2 bases, with 14 bases left between them. Germline V gives CDR1 KGHDR, CDR2 SFDVKD. The CDR3 extends over 15 amino acids. The CDR3 DNA follows: TGTGCCACCAGCTCCCCGGACAGTCCCTACAATGAGCAGTTCTTC. Residues: CATSSPDSPYNEQFF.

In this sample, this clonotype turned up many times. The V and J genes are TRBV5-1 and TRBJ2-7, with D perhaps matching TRBD2 (6 bases). The CDR3 has 12 residues. The V gene lost 2 bases and the J gene lost 7 bases, with 10 bases spanning the gap. The germline V gene has CDR1 SGHRS and CDR2 YFSETQ. The CDR3 is CASSFGGAEQYF. The CDR3 DNA is TGCGCCAGCAGCTTCGGCGGGGCTGAGCAGTACTTC.

V is TRBV4-1 and J is TRBJ2-5; 10 bases line up with TRBD2. This CDR3 contains 17 residues. Germline CDR1 reads MGHRA; CDR2 reads YSYEKL. Trimming took 2 bases from V and 2 from J; bases not matched to a gene: 8. In DNA, the CDR3 is TGCGCCAGCAGCCAACCCCAACTAGCGGGGAGACAAGAGACCCAGTACTTC. Its protein is CASSQPQLAGRQETQYF.

This clonotype has a count of ten or more. The chain recombines TRBV29-1 with TRBJ1-2, with 8 bases matching TRBD1. The CDR3 consists of 13 residues. V lost 4 bases to trimming and J lost 3 bases; unmatched junction nucleotides: 4. Germline V gives CDR1 SQVTM, CDR2 ANQGSEA. CDR3 sequence reads: CSVGEDRDYGYTF. DNA for the CDR3: TGCAGCGTTGGGGAGGACAGGGACTATGGCTACACCTTC. The full variable domain, with the rest looked up from reference TRBV29-1 and TRBJ1-2, is SAVISQKPSRDICQRGTSLTIQCQVDSQVTMMFWYRQQPGQSLTLIATANQGSEATYESGFVIDKFPISRPNLTFSTLTVSNMSPEDSSIYLCSVGEDRDYGYTFGSGTRLTVV.

This clonotype has at least ten counts. The rearrangement links TRBV12-3 or TRBV12-4 to TRBJ2-5; D ambiguous. The CDR3 spans 15 residues. Trimming cost V 2 bases and J 0 bases, with 10 bases left between them. CDR3 nucleotide sequence: TGTGCCAGCAGTTTAAGGTGGGGTTACCAAGAGACCCAGTACTTC. This encodes CASSLRWGYQETQYF.

This clonotype was recorded many times. The chain links TRBV5-1 to TRBJ2-7; D not certain. The CDR3 totals 14 residues. The germline CDR1 and CDR2 sequences are SGHRS and YFSETQ. Trimming shortened V by 1 base and J by 2 bases, and 10 bases separated the two germline ends. The CDR3 DNA reads TGCGCCAGCAGCTTGCAGACGTTTACCTACGAGCAGTACTTC. This translates into CASSLQTFTYEQYF.

CDR3 loop: CASSLDRSNTGELFF. In nucleotides, the CDR3 is TGTGCCAGCAGCCTCGACAGATCGAACACCGGGGAGCTGTTTTTT. The chain couples TRBV12-3 or TRBV12-4 to TRBJ2-2; D possibly corresponds to TRBD1 (5 bases). The CDR3 runs to 15 residues. Trimming cost V 6 bases and J 0 bases, with 11 bases left between them.

This clonotype occurred many times. The chain is built from TRBV7-2 and TRBJ1-3; no reliable D call. Germline V lookup: CDR1 SGHTA, CDR2 FQGNSA. The CDR3 covers 15 residues. Trimming left V 0 bases short and J 0 bases short, with 6 bases between. Written as DNA, the CDR3 is TGTGCCAGCAGCTTAGCGCCGGGCTCTGGAAACACCATATATTTT. Its translation: CASSLAPGSGNTIYF.

In this sample, this clonotype turned up many times. The chain links TRBV12-3 or TRBV12-4 to TRBJ2-1; D is ambiguous. CDR3 length: 12 residues. The V and J ends lost 2 bases and 9 bases respectively, with 8 bases between them. Here the CDR3 reads CASSLNPAEQFF. CDR3 coding DNA: TGTGCCAGCAGTTTAAACCCGGCTGAGCAGTTCTTC.

V usage is TRBV12-3 or TRBV12-4 and J usage is TRBJ1-5, with D perhaps TRBD1 (5 bases). CDR3 length equals 14 residues. The V end was cut by 3 bases, the J end by 7 bases, with 13 bases between. The CDR3 protein is CASSFSGDGQPQHF. The CDR3 nucleotides read TGTGCCAGCAGTTTCTCGGGGGATGGACAGCCCCAGCATTTT.

As to this clonotype: This may arise from a read error, as a much more abundant clone is one base away. The chain is built from TRBV20-1 and TRBJ2-6; the D call may be TRBD1 or TRBD2 (5 bases each). Germline V lookup: CDR1 DFQATT, CDR2 SNEGSKA (reference sequence). Trimming removed 5 bases at V and 2 bases at J, with 16 bases between. CDR3 size: 16 residues. This CDR3 is CSACSPGAAGANVLTF. The CDR3 DNA follows: TGCAGTGCTTGTTCACCCGGGGCCGCTGGGGCCAACGTCCTGACTTTC.

This clonotype has a count of ten or more. The chain is built from TRBV5-1 and TRBJ2-6, with TRBD1 matching 11 bases. Trimming removed 4 bases from V and 0 bases from J; junction bases left unmatched: 3. The CDR3 sequence is 17 residues long. The germline V gene has CDR1 SGHRS and CDR2 YFSETQ. In DNA, the CDR3 is TGCGCCAGCAGCCCCGGGACAGGGGGCTCTGGGGCCAACGTCCTGACTTTC. Residues: CASSPGTGGSGANVLTF.

By share, this clonotype counts as large. V is TRBV6-1 and J is TRBJ2-2; perhaps TRBD1 as D (5 bases). V was pared by 2 bases and J by 0 bases, with 7 bases between. Germline V CDR1 and CDR2: MNHNS, SASEGT. The CDR3 length is 15 residues. CDR3 coding DNA: TGTGCCAGCAGTGAATGGGGCGCGAACACCGGGGAGCTGTTTTTT. This sequence encodes CASSEWGANTGELFF.

V usage is TRBV29-1 and J usage is TRBJ1-1; D possibly corresponds to TRBD1 (5 bases). Trimming removed 6 bases at V and 0 bases at J, with 11 bases between. Germline assignment: CDR1 SQVTM and CDR2 ANQGSEA. The CDR3 contains 13 residues. The CDR3 nucleotides are TGCAGCGTGGAGGGGTTCATGAACACTGAAGCTTTCTTT. This codes for CSVEGFMNTEAFF.

This clonotype was seen at least ten times. V is TRBV5-1 and J is TRBJ2-1; D not certain. CDR1 and CDR2 from the germline V gene are SGHRS and YFSETQ. The CDR3 totals 14 residues. V was clipped by 3 bases and J by 9 bases, with 16 bases between them. In DNA, the CDR3 is TGCGCCAGCAGCTATACAGCCGGGTTAGGTGAGCAGTTCTTC. Encoded protein: CASSYTAGLGEQFF.